This entry lists 21 T cell receptor beta chains sequenced from one sample in a study of Ad26.COV2.S vaccination and SARS-CoV-2 variants. This table comes from immunoSEQ multiplex PCR, and its TCRdb copy is limited to in-frame clones, with some not included. The sample lists more than 400,000 clones; about nine tenths were seen once. Treatment meaning: roughly 18 received Ad26.COV2.S at low or high dose, single or two shots; about 5 received placebo; per-sample allocation not given. Repertoires come from day 63 after the first vaccine or placebo injection. The material sequenced was peripheral blood, taken in a trial of Ad26.COV2.S vaccine versus placebo. The receptors come from a person aged 18 to 59 who received the Ad26.COV2.S COVID-19 vaccine or a placebo.

This chain joins TRBV7-7 and TRBJ2-2; 10 bases match TRBD2. Losses at the gene ends were 1 base for V and 2 bases for J; bases not matched to a gene: 10. The germline V gene encodes CDR1 SSHAT and CDR2 FNYEAQ (reference sequence). The CDR3 contains 19 residues. CDR3 sequence (DNA): TGTGCCAGCAGCTTAGGCGTTAAACTAGCGGGACGAAACACCGGGGAGCTGTTTTTT. Encoded protein: CASSLGVKLAGRNTGELFF.

This chain links TRBV5-6 with TRBJ1-2; TRBD1 agrees at 9 bases. V lost 4 bases to trimming and J lost 3 bases; unmatched junction nucleotides: 7. This CDR3 region has 15 residues. Germline V gene sequence: CDR1 SGHDT, CDR2 YYEEEE. CDR3 loop: CASSTQRQGDYGYTF. DNA of the CDR3: TGTGCCAGCAGCACCCAACGACAGGGGGACTATGGCTACACCTTC.

The chain uses TRBV30 and TRBJ2-6; a possible D gene is TRBD1 (5 bases). There are 15 residues in the CDR3. With 5 bases removed from V and 7 bases from J, the gap between germline ends came to 18 bases. The germline gives CDR1 GTSNPN, CDR2 SVGIG (reference sequence). The CDR3 sequence: CAWDPSQGFANVLTF. The CDR3 DNA is TGTGCCTGGGATCCCTCTCAGGGTTTTGCCAACGTCCTGACTTTC.

V usage is TRBV29-1 and J usage is TRBJ1-1, with 9 bases aligning to TRBD1. Germline V gene lookup returns CDR1 SQVTM and CDR2 ANQGSEA. With V trimmed by 8 bases and J by 3 bases, 7 bases remained unmatched. The CDR3 runs to 13 residues. The CDR3 region has the DNA TGCAGCACCTGGACAGGGGCGGACACTGAAGCTTTCTTT. This codes for CSTWTGADTEAFF. The variable domain in full, completed from reference TRBV29-1 and TRBJ1-1, reads SAVISQKPSRDICQRGTSLTIQCQVDSQVTMMFWYRQQPGQSLTLIATANQGSEATYESGFVIDKFPISRPNLTFSTLTVSNMSPEDSSIYLCSTWTGADTEAFFGQGTRLTVV.

The chain has TRBV27 and TRBJ2-5, with 7 bases fitting TRBD1. After removal of 5 bases from V and 1 base from J, the junction contained 10 bases not matched to a gene. CDR3 length: 16 residues. The germline CDR1 and CDR2 sequences are MNHEY and SMNVEV (reference sequence). CDR3 in amino acids: CASSRLWDSVQETQYF. CDR3 bases: TGTGCCAGCAGTCGCCTGTGGGACAGCGTCCAAGAGACCCAGTACTTC.

This clone appeared once. The chain employs TRBV7-8 and TRBJ2-1; no clear D. Deletions cut 5 bases from V and 7 bases from J, with 9 bases between. This CDR3 spans 12 amino acids. The germline V gene encodes CDR1 SGHVS and CDR2 FQNEAQ. In DNA, the CDR3 is TGTGCCAGCAGCCCAACCTGGAATGAGCAGTTCTTC. Translated, it gives CASSPTWNEQFF.

The chain links TRBV4-3 to TRBJ2-3, with D possibly TRBD1 on 6 matching bases. The V and J ends lost 0 bases and 4 bases respectively, with 11 bases between them. This CDR3 is built from 15 residues. The germline gives CDR1 LGHNA, CDR2 YSLEER. DNA of the CDR3: TGCGCCAGCAGCCAAGACCGGACAGTATCAGATACGCAGTATTTT. Encoded protein: CASSQDRTVSDTQYF.

The chain recombines TRBV5-1 with TRBJ2-7; possibly TRBD1 for D (6 bases). CDR1 and CDR2 (germline): SGHRS, YFSETQ. CDR3 length: 17 amino acids. The V gene lost 3 bases and the J gene lost 2 bases, with 21 bases spanning the gap. Here the CDR3 reads CASSSGPSTGNPYEQYF. The CDR3 DNA reads as TGCGCCAGCAGCTCGGGGCCCTCGACAGGCAACCCCTACGAGCAGTACTTC.

This sequence joins TRBV11-2 and TRBJ2-5, with D maybe TRBD2 (6 bases). The germline CDR1 and CDR2 sequences are SGHAT and FQNNGV. This CDR3 contains 14 residues. V lost 0 bases to trimming and J lost 5 bases, with 10 bases between them. DNA of the CDR3: TGTGCCAGCAGCTTAGATCTAGCGTATGAGACCCAGTACTTC. Translated, it gives CASSLDLAYETQYF.

This chain joins TRBV6-1 and TRBJ1-2, with D uncertain. The germline gives CDR1 MNHNS, CDR2 SASEGT. V was trimmed by 5 bases and J by 5 bases, leaving 15 bases between them. This CDR3 has 14 amino acids. Here the CDR3 DNA reads TGTGCCAGCAGTAGTTACGACCGTGGGTATGGCTACACCTTC. This encodes CASSSYDRGYGYTF.

The J gene is TRBJ1-5, the V gene TRBV19; 8 bases fit TRBD1. This CDR3 region has 15 residues. Germline V gene sequence: CDR1 LNHDA, CDR2 SQIVND (reference sequence). V was clipped by 2 bases and J by 6 bases; unmatched bases: 6. CDR3 DNA sequence: TGTGCCAGTAGTATACAACAGGGGGTTGGTCAGCCCCAGCATTTT. It yields the protein CASSIQQGVGQPQHF.

The chain couples TRBV3-1 (or the pseudogene TRBV3-2) to TRBJ2-7; 11 bases line up with TRBD1. CDR3 length: 16 amino acids. Per the germline V gene, CDR1 is LGHDT and CDR2 is YNNKEL (reference sequence). V trimming: 4 bases; J trimming: 7 bases; junction bases outside the gene matches: 12. CDR3 sequence: CASSRSGTGGLGEQYF. The CDR3 DNA sequence: TGTGCCAGCAGCCGCTCCGGGACAGGGGGTCTCGGGGAGCAGTACTTC.

The chain combines TRBV2 with TRBJ1-5; the match to TRBD1 covers 9 bases. The CDR3 loop spans 18 amino acids. In germline, CDR1 is SNHLY, CDR2 FYNNEI. The V segment lost 6 bases and the J segment 3 bases; nucleotides outside the gene matches: 15. The CDR3 region has the DNA TGTGCCAGCAGCAGGGACAGGGCTAACCCCGGGATCAATCAGCCCCAGCATTTT. This codes for CASSRDRANPGINQPQHF.

The rearrangement joins TRBV15 to TRBJ2-1; D perhaps matches TRBD2 (6 bases). The V gene's germline CDR1 is LNHNV and CDR2 YYDKDF (reference sequence). The CDR3 loop spans 15 amino acids. V was shortened by 0 bases and J by 9 bases, with 15 bases between the two germline ends. The CDR3 reads CATSRDRVGGSEQFF. The CDR3 coding sequence is TGTGCCACCAGCAGAGATCGGGTGGGGGGAAGTGAGCAGTTCTTC.

CDR3: CASSRQTGDGYGYTF. In DNA, the CDR3 is TGTGCCAGCAGCCGCCAGACAGGGGATGGCTATGGCTACACCTTC. This chain connects TRBV27 to TRBJ1-2; 8 nucleotides match TRBD1. Germline V lookup: CDR1 MNHEY, CDR2 SMNVEV (reference sequence). The CDR3 has 15 residues. J lost 4 bases, V lost 6 bases, and 10 bases had no gene match.

The chain links TRBV4-3 to TRBJ1-5; TRBD1 matches 8 bases. CDR3 length equals 14 residues. Germline CDR1 and CDR2: LGHNA and YSLEER. V dropped 2 bases and J dropped 4; count of bases not matched to a gene: 1. The CDR3 bases are TGCGCCAGCAGCCAACGACAGGGGAATCAGCCCCAGCATTTT. Translated, it gives CASSQRQGNQPQHF.

The chain recombines TRBV19 with TRBJ2-2, with 7 bases aligning to TRBD1. Germline values: CDR1 LNHDA, CDR2 SQIVND (reference sequence). The CDR3 spans 15 residues. V shed 4 bases, J shed 6 bases, and the junction held 8 bases outside the gene matches. CDR3 in amino acids: CASSNPTTGAGELFF. The CDR3 DNA sequence: TGTGCCAGTAGTAACCCAACAACAGGGGCCGGGGAGCTGTTTTTT.

This chain links TRBV7-8 with TRBJ2-1, with 7 nucleotides matching TRBD2. The CDR3 totals 17 residues. Germline V gene lookup returns CDR1 SGHVS and CDR2 FQNEAQ. Trimming took 1 base from V and 5 from J; bases not matched to a gene: 11. The CDR3 bases are TGTGCCAGCAGCTTAGTTAGCGGGCCGGGACTCAACAATGAGCAGTTCTTC. Its protein product is CASSLVSGPGLNNEQFF.

To note about this clone: At the DNA level, this CDR3 is encoded by other sequences in the same sample as well. The chain joins TRBV27 to TRBJ2-7; 9 nucleotides match TRBD1. CDR1 and CDR2 from the germline V gene are MNHEY and SMNVEV (reference sequence). The junction had 5 bases not matched to a gene; V was cut back by 4 bases and J by 4 bases. The length of the CDR3 is 14 residues. The CDR3 DNA is TGTGCCAGCAGTTCTCAAGGACAGGGGTACGAGCAGTACTTC. It encodes CASSSQGQGYEQYF.

The chain carries TRBV14 and TRBJ1-2; D is undetermined. Trimming shortened V by 3 bases and J by 4 bases, and 3 bases separated the two germline ends. Germline V gene lookup returns CDR1 SGHDN and CDR2 FVKESK. The CDR3 is 11 residues long. The CDR3 DNA reads as TGTGCCAGCAGCCAGGGCTATGGCTACACCTTC. The encoded protein is CASSQGYGYTF.

The chain uses TRBV7-8 and TRBJ2-7; 9 bases align to TRBD1. V shed 4 bases and J 5 bases; nucleotides not matched to a gene: 9. This CDR3 region has 15 residues. The germline CDR1 and CDR2 sequences are SGHVS and FQNEAQ. The CDR3 DNA reads TGTGCCAGCAGCTATACAGGGGGCGCGGGGAACGAGCAGTACTTC. Translating it yields CASSYTGGAGNEQYF.